The clone carrying this T cell receptor (beta chain) was observed a single time. The antigen remains undetermined. Germline CDR1 reads SGHTA; CDR2 reads FQGNSA. The CDR3 runs 11 residues. V lost 3 bases and J lost 7, with 6 bases in between. This specimen belongs to a study of T cell responses to AZD1222 COVID-19 vaccine. Study-level points and caveats: Unmutated regions of variants are reportedly targeted by nearly half of spike-specific TCRs.

Assay used: immunoSEQ multiplex PCR; TCRdb lists only in-frame clones, some missing. In the table there are fewer than 200,000 clones, roughly 92% of which are singletons. The chain is built from TRBV7-2 and TRBJ1-1; D remains ambiguous. The sample here was peripheral blood, taken on day 0 of AZD1222 vaccination. The receptor's source is an adult in good health. The CDR3 sequence: CASSLSIEAFF. The DNA of the CDR3 is TGTGCCAGCAGCTTGAGTATTGAAGCTTTCTTT.